These 6 T cell receptor beta chains came from one sample sequenced in a study of beta chain features in type 1 diabetes. Since all of the isolated RNA was reverse transcribed, expressed TCRB transcripts were what got sequenced. Data came from immunoSEQ multiplex PCR; TCRdb stores just in-frame clones and leaves some out. Among more than 120,000 clones, more than 10% were seen once, and the ten largest hold roughly 1.3%. Study-level findings and limits: All four CD4+ subsets from Type 1 diabetes patients carried moderately but significantly shorter TCRB CDR3s.

Antigen specificity for these receptors is unknown. The sequencing input was central memory CD4+ T cells from blood. The receptors derive from a man between 18 and 29 years old with type 1 diabetes.

A few counts support this clone. The chain employs TRBV6-1 and TRBJ2-7, with a weak D call TRBD1 (5 bases). Per the germline V gene, CDR1 is MNHNS and CDR2 is SASEGT. Trimming removed 1 base at V and 9 bases at J, with 13 bases between. This CDR3 spans 13 amino acids. The CDR3 loop reads CASSEGVQVAQYF. Written as DNA, the CDR3 is TGTGCCAGCAGTGAAGGGGTACAGGTCGCGCAGTACTTC.

Comment on this clone: A far larger clone is only one base removed, so a read error is likely. The CDR3 spells CSWGSGTRFWNEQFF. In nucleotides, the CDR3 is TGTTCCTGGGGATCCGGGACTAGATTTTGGAATGAGCAGTTCTTC. This chain connects TRBV30 to TRBJ2-1, with TRBD2 identical over 8 bases. This CDR3 spans 15 amino acids. Germline V gene sequence: CDR1 GTSNPN, CDR2 SVGIG (reference sequence).

The chain employs TRBV7-9 and TRBJ2-5; D call uncertain. V lost 5 bases and J 3 bases, leaving 7 bases between the germline ends. This CDR3 region has 12 residues. Per germline, CDR1 SEHNR and CDR2 FQNEAQ (reference sequence). The CDR3 spells CASSTQEETQYF. In nucleotides, the CDR3 is TGTGCCAGCAGCACCCAAGAAGAGACCCAGTACTTC.

The V gene is TRBV30, the J gene TRBJ1-2; D gene unclear. V lost 2 bases and J lost 2, with 3 bases in between. Per germline, CDR1 GTSNPN and CDR2 SVGIG (reference sequence). CDR3 size: 11 residues. The CDR3 is CAWSRNYGYTF. The CDR3, as DNA: TGTGCCTGGAGTAGGAACTATGGCTACACCTTC.

V and J are TRBV5-1 and TRBJ2-7; D remains unclear. The V gene's germline CDR1 is SGHRS and CDR2 YFSETQ. This CDR3 contains 14 residues. The V end was cut by 0 bases, the J end by 1 base, with 8 bases between. As DNA, the CDR3 is TGCGCCAGCAGCTTGGTTGGGCCGTCCTACGAGCAGTACTTC. This sequence encodes CASSLVGPSYEQYF.

The V call is TRBV7-8, the J call TRBJ1-5; no definite D call. Trimming stripped 2 bases from V and 11 bases from J, with 13 bases between. Germline V gene sequence: CDR1 SGHVS, CDR2 FQNEAQ. The CDR3 has 13 residues. The CDR3 protein is CASSLHEPQAQHF. In DNA form, the CDR3 reads TGTGCCAGCAGCTTACATGAACCCCAGGCCCAGCATTTT.